The T cell receptor (beta chain) described here comes from a study of CD8 T cells in ankylosing spondylitis. Study results and limitations: Ankylosing spondylitis blood seemed to carry a telltale TCR beta motif made of fewer than ten highly homologous variants. In ankylosing spondylitis patients, matched synovial fluid reportedly showed significant enrichment of disease-linked clones. A CD8+ phenotype characterized the disease-linked clones, which were relatively rare in peripheral blood.

This clonotype was observed at least ten times. The antigen is not known. V was cut by 5 bases and J by 4 bases, with 14 bases left in between. Germline V gives CDR1 SGHTA, CDR2 FQGNSA. This CDR3 has 14 amino acids. TCRdb recomputed calls from the 5' RACE reads with MiXCR, one row per CDR3 protein. The repertoire consists of roughly 470,000 distinct CDR3 sequences, with around 26% occurring once and the leading ten covering 0.75% to 0.9%. This receptor was obtained from a male donor with ankylosing spondylitis. J is TRBJ1-2 and V is TRBV7-2, with D hard to call. The sequencing sample was made of blood, either unsorted or a sorted T cell fraction (not recorded which). The CDR3 spells CASSPEAHRYGYTF. The CDR3 DNA reads TGTGCCAGCAGCCCCGAAGCCCATCGCTATGGCTACACCTTC.